This T cell receptor (beta chain) is from a study of control samples from healthy donors and cancer patients. Data came from immunoSEQ multiplex PCR; TCRdb stores just in-frame clones and leaves some out. The sample has around 130,000 clones, approximately 89% seen once; the top ten hold roughly 8.6%. J gave up 2 bases and V 4 bases, and 7 bases lay outside the gene matches. CDR3 length equals 15 residues. The V gene's germline CDR1 is SGHNT and CDR2 YYREEE (reference sequence). The specimen sequenced was blood. This clonotype was obtained from a man between 18 and 29 years old in good health. The V call is TRBV5-4, the J call TRBJ2-7; TRBD1 aligns across 9 bases. The CDR3 sequence is CASSPGGQGAYEQYF. The CDR3 DNA is TGTGCCAGCAGCCCGGGGGGACAGGGAGCCTACGAGCAGTACTTC.